Listed here are 14 T cell receptor beta chains from one sample, sequenced in a study of cytomegalovirus exposure and HLA in healthy donors. The PCR employed 60 Vbeta primers together with 13 Jbeta primers. Some clones are missing from TCRdb's copy, which holds only in-frame ones; the method was immunoSEQ multiplex PCR. The table includes under 150,000 clones, approximately 78% detected once. Sequenced sample: PBMCs. The receptors shown here come from a woman aged 35 to 49 in good health and CMV-seropositive.

The CDR3 spells CASSQVGGASNQPQHF. CDR3 DNA sequence: TGTGCCAGCAGCCAAGTCGGGGGGGCGAGCAATCAGCCCCAGCATTTT. The chain is built from TRBV4-2 and TRBJ1-5; the D gene is possibly TRBD1 (6 bases). V was shortened by 1 base and J by 1 base, with 11 bases between the two germline ends. Germline values: CDR1 LGHNA, CDR2 YNFKEQ. The CDR3 length is 16 residues.

V and J are TRBV10-3 and TRBJ2-7; 7 bases fit TRBD2. This CDR3 spans 16 amino acids. Trimming took 4 bases from V and 6 from J; bases not matched to a gene: 15. Germline CDR1 ENHRY, CDR2 SYGVKD. The CDR3 is CAISGGGGDLPREQYF. The CDR3 coding sequence is TGTGCCATCAGTGGGGGGGGTGGGGACCTTCCCCGCGAGCAGTACTTC.

The chain joins TRBV28 to TRBJ2-1; 7 nucleotides line up with TRBD2. The germline CDR1 and CDR2 sequences are MDHEN and SYDVKM. This CDR3 is 15 amino acids long. V shed 6 bases, J shed 0 bases, and the junction held 5 bases outside the gene matches. The CDR3 sequence: CASRKGLPSYNEQFF. The CDR3 DNA reads TGTGCCAGCAGGAAGGGACTACCCTCCTACAATGAGCAGTTCTTC.

This CDR3 reads CASSPLEGDTQYF. The CDR3 DNA follows: TGCGCCAGCAGCCCTCTGGAGGGGGATACGCAGTATTTT. The chain employs TRBV4-1 and TRBJ2-3; possible D gene TRBD2, 6 bases. V lost 4 bases and J 6 bases, leaving 11 bases between the germline ends. The CDR3 loop spans 13 amino acids. The germline V gene encodes CDR1 MGHRA and CDR2 YSYEKL.

The chain employs TRBV7-6 and TRBJ2-7; TRBD2 is a possible D gene (5 bases). The CDR3 spans 16 residues. Germline V gene lookup returns CDR1 SGHVS and CDR2 FNYEAQ. Trimming removed 1 base at V and 6 bases at J, with 19 bases between. CDR3 DNA: TGTGCCAGCAGCTTAGAGGGCGGGTCCCCTACGGGCGAGCAGTACTTC. This gives the protein CASSLEGGSPTGEQYF.

This clone showed up just once. V is TRBV27 and J is TRBJ1-2; 8 positions match TRBD1. The CDR3 has 18 amino acids. Germline loops: CDR1 MNHEY, CDR2 SMNVEV (reference sequence). V trimming: 0 bases; J trimming: 4 bases; junction bases outside the gene matches: 13. The CDR3 coding sequence is TGTGCCAGCAGTTTATCGGGGATGCAGGGGGCCTTGGGCTATGGCTACACCTTC. Translated, it gives CASSLSGMQGALGYGYTF.

The DNA of the CDR3 is TGCGCCAGCAGCCACGTACAGGGGGCTGGGGCCAACGTCCTGACTTTC. Its protein product is CASSHVQGAGANVLTF. V and J are TRBV4-1 and TRBJ2-6; 8 nucleotides line up with TRBD1. Germline loops: CDR1 MGHRA, CDR2 YSYEKL. The V gene end was trimmed by 3 bases and the J gene end by 2 bases; junction bases not matched to a gene: 3. The CDR3 runs 16 residues.

This clone was observed a handful of times. This chain uses TRBV10-3 with TRBJ2-7, with TRBD1 identical over 10 bases. This CDR3 has 13 residues. J gave up 5 bases and V 10 bases, and 8 bases lay outside the gene matches. CDR1 is ENHRY, CDR2 SYGVKD, per germline. The CDR3 reads CATRQGAGHEQYF. CDR3 sequence (DNA): TGTGCCACAAGACAGGGGGCTGGTCACGAGCAGTACTTC.

J is TRBJ1-1 and V is TRBV11-3; no firm D call. Trimming cost V 5 bases and J 4 bases, with 11 bases left between them. The CDR3 has 13 residues. Germline CDR1 reads SGHNT; CDR2 reads YENEEA. The CDR3 protein is CASSRRDGTEAFF. In nucleotides, the CDR3 is TGTGCCAGCAGCCGGAGGGATGGCACTGAAGCTTTCTTT.

The rearrangement uses TRBV6-5 and TRBJ1-2; D is perhaps TRBD1 (6 bases). Germline lookup yields CDR1 MNHEY and CDR2 SVGAGI. Trimming stripped 6 bases from V and 1 base from J, with 9 bases between. The CDR3 totals 13 residues. For the CDR3, the DNA is TGTGCCAGCAGACAGGGATTTAACTATGGCTACACCTTC. It yields the protein CASRQGFNYGYTF.

The CDR3, as DNA: TGTGCCAGCGGGAGGGCTGAGACCCAGTACTTC. Encoded protein: CASGRAETQYF. The V and J genes are TRBV9 and TRBJ2-5; 7 bases match TRBD2. In germline, CDR1 is SGDLS, CDR2 YYNGEE. With V trimmed by 7 bases and J by 5 bases, 2 bases remained unmatched. CDR3 length equals 11 residues.

CDR3 coding DNA: TGTGCCACCAGCAGGGGGACAGGGAGCACAGATACGCAGTATTTT. It translates to CATSRGTGSTDTQYF. The chain links TRBV15 to TRBJ2-3, with 9 bases that match TRBD1. J was trimmed by 0 bases and V by 3 bases; bases with no gene match: 1. The length of the CDR3 is 15 residues. Germline V gene lookup returns CDR1 LNHNV and CDR2 YYDKDF (reference sequence).

The chain joins TRBV7-2 to TRBJ1-5; 9 nucleotides align to TRBD1. Germline V lookup: CDR1 SGHTA, CDR2 FQGNSA. V lost 3 bases, J lost 1 base, and 1 base stayed unmatched. The CDR3 extends over 15 amino acids. Here the CDR3 DNA reads TGTGCCAGCAGCTTGACAGGGGGGAGCAATCAGCCCCAGCATTTT. Translation gives CASSLTGGSNQPQHF.

In its sample, this clone was seen once. The CDR3 protein is CASSPGTSGAYNEQFF. CDR3 coding DNA: TGTGCCAGCAGCCCAGGGACTAGCGGGGCCTACAATGAGCAGTTCTTC. The J gene is TRBJ2-1, the V gene TRBV27; TRBD2 matches at 13 bases. This CDR3 has 16 amino acids. Germline values: CDR1 MNHEY, CDR2 SMNVEV (reference sequence). The ends lost 6 bases at V and 2 bases at J; junction bases unmatched: 4.